This TCR beta chain appears in the sequencing data of a study of beta chain features in type 1 diabetes. Study-wide results and caveats: For TCRB rearrangement, an influence of HLA type remained unresolved here. TCRB CDR3 length was moderately but significantly reduced in all four CD4+ subsets of Type 1 diabetes patients.

Trimming removed 1 base at V and 5 bases at J, with 13 bases between. The germline V gene encodes CDR1 SGDLS and CDR2 YYNGEE. This CDR3 is 16 amino acids long. Expressed TCRB transcripts got sequenced, as all isolated RNA was reverse transcribed. The repertoire was sequenced with immunoSEQ multiplex PCR; TCRdb's copy has only in-frame clones and lacks some. Of hundreds of thousands of clones in the sample, roughly 13% were seen once. CD4+ naive, central memory, regulatory and stem cell-like memory subsets were isolated by sorting on CD45RO/CCR7/CD25/CD127/CD95/CD27. This clone was picked up a small number of times. The antigen is undetermined.

V is TRBV9 and J is TRBJ1-6; no clear D. The sequenced material came from naive CD4+ T cells from blood. The sequence derives from a man between 18 and 29 years old with type 1 diabetes. The CDR3 coding sequence is TGTGCCAGCAGCGTAAGTCGGGCCAGCGATAATTCACCCCTCCACTTT. Its protein is CASSVSRASDNSPLHF.